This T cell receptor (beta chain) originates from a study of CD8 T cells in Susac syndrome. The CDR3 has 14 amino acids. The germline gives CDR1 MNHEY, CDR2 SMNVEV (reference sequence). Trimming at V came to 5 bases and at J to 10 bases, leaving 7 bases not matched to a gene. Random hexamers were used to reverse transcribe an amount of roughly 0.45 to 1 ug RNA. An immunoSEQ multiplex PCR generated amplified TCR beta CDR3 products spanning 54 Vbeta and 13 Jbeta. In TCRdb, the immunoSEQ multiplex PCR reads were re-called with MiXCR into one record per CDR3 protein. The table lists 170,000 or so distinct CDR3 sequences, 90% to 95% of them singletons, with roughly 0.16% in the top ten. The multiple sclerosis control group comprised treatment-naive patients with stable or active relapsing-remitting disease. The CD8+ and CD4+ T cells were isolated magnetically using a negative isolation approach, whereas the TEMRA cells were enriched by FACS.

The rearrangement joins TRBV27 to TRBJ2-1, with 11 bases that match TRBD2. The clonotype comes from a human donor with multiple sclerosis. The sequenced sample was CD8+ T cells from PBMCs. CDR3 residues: CASSRPWTSGEQFF. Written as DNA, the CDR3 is TGTGCCAGCAGTAGGCCTTGGACTAGCGGGGAGCAGTTCTTC.